This T cell receptor (beta chain) was sequenced during a study of T-cell reconstitution after alpha-beta-depleted transplantation in children. Whole-study results and caveats: Alpha-beta T cells present about two months after transplant were reported to originate from several hundred expanded graft clones. T-cell numbers and diversity one year post-transplant derived largely from freshly generated T cells. For some patients, TCRbeta diversity was high at day 60 because of recipient T cells and thymic progenitors that survived.

The CDR3 runs to 16 residues. Germline V gives CDR1 KGHSH, CDR2 LQKENI. Library preparation (for TCRbeta) was performed with unique molecular identifiers. Each CDR3 protein is one row after TCRdb ran MiXCR on the PCR reads. This sample has approximately 220,000 distinct CDR3 sequences, with around a sixth found just once. Turning to this clonotype: The antigen remains undetermined. The junction shows a germline mismatch at one end, possibly a read error.

The chain has TRBV18 and TRBJ2-1; 7 bases are shared with TRBD1. Source: PBMCs, mostly from graft donor cells, taken 360 days after TCRalphabeta/CD19-depleted stem cell transplant. This receptor was taken from a male patient under 10 years old who had a stem cell transplant for acute lymphoblastic leukemia, so the T cells may come from the graft donor. This CDR3 is CVSSPQRDRQYNEQFF. The CDR3 DNA reads TGTGTCAGCTCACCGCAACGGGACAGACAATACAATGAGCAGTTCTTC.